The TCR beta chain described here comes from a study of control samples from healthy donors and cancer patients. The table came from immunoSEQ multiplex PCR; TCRdb's copy has only in-frame clones and leaves some out. The data contain 75,000 to 100,000 clones, about 90% of them seen just once; the ten biggest clones take up around 5.8%. V lost 6 bases and J lost 3, with 12 bases in between. Germline V gene data show CDR1 as MNHEY and CDR2 as SVGAGI. The CDR3 has 14 residues. Sequenced: blood. The chain is built from TRBV6-5 and TRBJ2-1, with D tentatively TRBD1 or TRBD2 (6 bases each). The clonotype was recovered from a man aged 50 or older in good health. The CDR3 nucleotides are TGTGCCAGCAGGGTGGGGGGCGGCTACAATGAGCAGTTCTTC. Its protein product is CASRVGGGYNEQFF.